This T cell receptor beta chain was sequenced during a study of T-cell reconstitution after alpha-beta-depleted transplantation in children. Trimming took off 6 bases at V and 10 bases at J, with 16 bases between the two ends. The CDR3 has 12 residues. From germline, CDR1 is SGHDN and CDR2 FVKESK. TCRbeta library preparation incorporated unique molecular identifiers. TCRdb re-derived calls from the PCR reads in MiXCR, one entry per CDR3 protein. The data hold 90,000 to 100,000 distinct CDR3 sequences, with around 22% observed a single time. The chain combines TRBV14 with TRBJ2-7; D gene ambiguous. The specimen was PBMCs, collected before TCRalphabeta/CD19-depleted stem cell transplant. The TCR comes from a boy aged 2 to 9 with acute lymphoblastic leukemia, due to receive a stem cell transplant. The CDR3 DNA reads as TGTGCCAGCAGTTCCGGGTCCCCTCTCCAGTACTTC. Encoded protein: CASSSGSPLQYF.